Each of the 28 T cell receptor beta chains below was sequenced from the same sample in a study of blood T cell repertoires in COVID-19. Profiled with immunoSEQ multiplex PCR; TCRdb holds only in-frame clones, not every one. The profile shows about 70,000 clones, 81% of them singletons. Sequencing was performed on peripheral blood. These TCRs come from a woman in her 70s with acute or convalescent COVID-19.

This chain connects TRBV7-2 to TRBJ1-4; tentative D call: TRBD1 (5 bases). Between the trimmed V and J ends, which lost 4 bases and 8 bases, there was a span of 8 bases. Germline V CDR1 and CDR2: SGHTA, FQGNSA. This CDR3 has 12 amino acids. The CDR3, as DNA: TGTGCCAGCAGCTCCCAGGGCGAAAAACTGTTTTTT. It encodes CASSSQGEKLFF.

V and J are TRBV11-2 and TRBJ1-6, with 8 bases lining up with TRBD1. Losses at the gene ends were 5 bases for V and 7 bases for J; bases not matched to a gene: 7. Per the germline V gene, CDR1 is SGHAT and CDR2 is FQNNGV. The CDR3 sequence is 15 residues long. Written as DNA, the CDR3 is TGTGCCAGCAGCACCGGGACAGGTGGGAATTCACCCCTCCACTTT. It encodes CASSTGTGGNSPLHF. Based on the CDR3 plus reference TRBV11-2 and TRBJ1-6, the full variable domain is EAGVAQSPRYKIIEKRQSVAFWCNPISGHATLYWYQQILGQGPKLLIQFQNNGVVDDSQLPKDRFSAERLKGVDSTLKIQPAKLEDSAVYLCASSTGTGGNSPLHFGNGTRLTVT.

The chain carries TRBV5-1 and TRBJ2-5; 9 bases agree with TRBD2. CDR1 and CDR2 from the germline V gene are SGHRS and YFSETQ. The CDR3 loop spans 16 amino acids. Germline trimming cut 0 bases from V and 2 bases from J; bases unmatched to any gene: 5. The CDR3 here is CASSLAPSGAQETQYF. The CDR3, as DNA: TGCGCCAGCAGCTTGGCGCCTAGCGGGGCACAAGAGACCCAGTACTTC.

The V gene is TRBV27, the J gene TRBJ2-2; D remains ambiguous. Trimming cost V 4 bases and J 1 base, with 7 bases left between them. The length of the CDR3 is 14 residues. Germline V gene data show CDR1 as MNHEY and CDR2 as SMNVEV (reference sequence). CDR3 protein: CASSYLLNTGELFF. CDR3 nucleotide sequence: TGTGCCAGCAGTTATCTTTTGAACACCGGGGAGCTGTTTTTT.

The chain links TRBV7-2 to TRBJ2-7; 11 bases match TRBD1. The CDR3 consists of 15 residues. Germline CDR1 SGHTA, CDR2 FQGNSA. J gave up 3 bases and V 1 base, and 2 bases lay outside the gene matches. DNA of the CDR3: TGTGCCAGCAGCTTAGGGACAGGGGGCAGCTACGAGCAGTACTTC. It is translated as CASSLGTGGSYEQYF.

The rearrangement uses TRBV27 and TRBJ2-3, with no clear D. Germline V gene lookup returns CDR1 MNHEY and CDR2 SMNVEV (reference sequence). There are 16 residues in the CDR3. V was trimmed by 6 bases and J by 4 bases, leaving 20 bases between them. The CDR3 reads CASSPIRKVQADTQYF. For the CDR3, the DNA is TGTGCCAGCAGCCCGATTCGTAAGGTCCAGGCAGATACGCAGTATTTT.

This sequence joins TRBV10-3 and TRBJ2-7; 9 bases map to TRBD2. Germline loops: CDR1 ENHRY, CDR2 SYGVKD. This CDR3 has 13 amino acids. With 8 bases clipped from V and 3 bases from J, the junction kept 5 bases outside the gene matches. CDR3 loop: CAIGLAGDYEQYF. CDR3 nucleotide sequence: TGTGCCATCGGCTTAGCGGGGGACTACGAGCAGTACTTC.

The chain uses TRBV2 and TRBJ2-7, with 12 bases lining up with TRBD2. The J segment lost 4 bases and the V segment lost 5 bases, leaving 18 bases of the junction unmatched. The germline gives CDR1 SNHLY, CDR2 FYNNEI. There are 19 residues in the CDR3. The CDR3 DNA reads TGTGCCAGCAGTCTCACTCGACTAGCGGGAGTGCTTCGGGGGTACGAGCAGTACTTC. Protein sequence: CASSLTRLAGVLRGYEQYF. Together with reference TRBV2 and TRBJ2-7, the CDR3 gives the full variable domain: EPEVTQTPSHQVTQMGQEVILRCVPISNHLYFYWYRQILGQKVEFLVSFYNNEISEKSEIFDDQFSVERPDGSNFTLKIRSTKLEDSAMYFCASSLTRLAGVLRGYEQYFGPGTRLTVT.

The chain couples TRBV7-2 to TRBJ2-1; D is perhaps TRBD2 (5 bases). CDR1 SGHTA and CDR2 FQGNSA come from the germline V gene. Trimming removed 1 base at V and 2 bases at J, with 12 bases between. The CDR3 spans 16 residues. The CDR3 coding sequence is TGTGCCAGCAGCTTAGGAGTCACCGGGGCCTACAATGAGCAGTTCTTC. The encoded protein is CASSLGVTGAYNEQFF.

V is TRBV9 and J is TRBJ2-5, with 9 bases aligning to TRBD1. Germline V CDR1 and CDR2: SGDLS, YYNGEE. There are 16 residues in the CDR3. With V trimmed by 1 base and J by 3 bases, 7 bases remained unmatched. The CDR3 DNA reads as TGTGCCAGCAGCGTAACCGGGACAGGGAGGGAAGAGACCCAGTACTTC. Residues: CASSVTGTGREETQYF.

The V and J genes are TRBV28 and TRBJ2-5; 9 nucleotides agree with TRBD1. The V and J ends lost 5 bases and 2 bases, in that order; junction bases with no gene match: 9. The CDR3 spans 16 residues. Germline loops: CDR1 MDHEN, CDR2 SYDVKM. Here the CDR3 reads CASSLLGTGPQETQYF. CDR3 coding DNA: TGTGCCAGCAGTCTACTCGGGACAGGGCCACAAGAGACCCAGTACTTC.

This clone was counted a few times. The chain couples TRBV7-2 to TRBJ1-3; 7 nucleotides align to TRBD1. The length of the CDR3 is 13 residues. Germline CDR1 reads SGHTA; CDR2 reads FQGNSA. Trimming at V came to 3 bases and at J to 6 bases, leaving 2 bases not matched to a gene. CDR3 nucleotide sequence: TGTGCCAGCAGCTTCGGGACAGTAAACACCATATATTTT. Protein product: CASSFGTVNTIYF.

The sample holds a few counts of this clone. The chain has TRBV25-1 and TRBJ2-2; no reliable D call. In germline, CDR1 is MGHDK, CDR2 SYGVNS. The CDR3 spans 15 residues. V was shortened by 4 bases and J by 4 bases, with 13 bases between the two germline ends. CDR3 bases: TGTGCCAGCAGTGGCGGTTCGTTGTTCACCGGGGAGCTGTTTTTT. Translated, it gives CASSGGSLFTGELFF.

This chain links TRBV7-6 with TRBJ2-3; 11 nucleotides agree with TRBD2. The CDR3 length is 16 residues. Germline trimming cut 6 bases from V and 3 bases from J; bases unmatched to any gene: 8. CDR1 is SGHVS and CDR2 is FNYEAQ in the germline V gene. The CDR3 is CASRRSTSGATDTQYF. CDR3 DNA: TGTGCCAGCAGGAGATCGACTAGCGGGGCGACAGATACGCAGTATTTT.

V usage is TRBV18 and J usage is TRBJ1-6; D is possibly TRBD1 (5 bases). CDR3 length equals 15 residues. Germline V lookup: CDR1 KGHSH, CDR2 LQKENI. Trimming removed 4 bases at V and 3 bases at J, with 10 bases between. The CDR3 reads CASSLLTVYNSPLHF. In DNA, the CDR3 is TGTGCCAGCTCACTCCTGACAGTCTATAATTCACCCCTCCACTTT. The full variable domain, with the rest looked up from reference TRBV18 and TRBJ1-6, is NAGVMQNPRHLVRRRGQEARLRCSPMKGHSHVYWYRQLPEEGLKFMVYLQKENIIDESGMPKERFSAEFPKEGPSILRIQQVVRGDSAAYFCASSLLTVYNSPLHFGNGTRLTVT.

V usage is TRBV28 and J usage is TRBJ2-5; 8 nucleotides line up with TRBD1. CDR1 MDHEN and CDR2 SYDVKM come from the germline V gene. Losses at the gene ends were 4 bases for V and 3 bases for J; bases not matched to a gene: 10. This CDR3 is built from 16 residues. This CDR3 is CASSYLTGAYEETQYF. The CDR3 DNA is TGTGCCAGCAGTTATTTGACAGGGGCGTACGAAGAGACCCAGTACTTC.

V gene TRBV27 combines with J gene TRBJ1-5; TRBD1 is a possible D gene (5 bases). Germline V CDR1 and CDR2: MNHEY, SMNVEV (reference sequence). V shed 7 bases and J shed 3 bases, with 13 bases lying between them. This CDR3 has 14 residues. For the CDR3, the DNA is TGTGCCAGCACGTCCGACAGAAACAATCAGCCCCAGCATTTT. Translated: CASTSDRNNQPQHF.

This chain uses TRBV19 with TRBJ1-4; 9 bases fit TRBD1. V was pared by 8 bases and J by 5 bases, with 3 bases of the junction left unmatched. Germline values: CDR1 LNHDA, CDR2 SQIVND (reference sequence). This CDR3 contains 13 residues. The CDR3 DNA follows: TGTGCCAGTCAGACAGGGGGAAATGAAAAACTGTTTTTT. Translation gives CASQTGGNEKLFF.

This rearrangement joins TRBV29-1 to TRBJ2-3; 9 nucleotides align to TRBD1. The V gene's germline CDR1 is SQVTM and CDR2 ANQGSEA. CDR3 size: 14 residues. V gave up 6 bases and J gave up 3 bases; unmatched junction bases: 7. The CDR3, as DNA: TGCAGCGTACGGGACAGGGCCGGGACAGATACGCAGTATTTT. Protein product: CSVRDRAGTDTQYF.

J is TRBJ2-4 and V is TRBV19, with 10 nucleotides matching TRBD1. Germline V CDR1 and CDR2: LNHDA, SQIVND (reference sequence). Unmatched junction bases numbered 15, after V lost 7 bases and J lost 9 bases. The length of the CDR3 is 16 residues. The CDR3 coding sequence is TGTGCCAGTACTAATCCCTCGACAGGGGGCGCGAGCATTCAGTACTTC. It encodes CASTNPSTGGASIQYF.

This clone has more than one count but fewer than ten. The CDR3, as DNA: TGTGCCTGGAGTGTAGGGGTCAATCAGCCCCAGCATTTT. This encodes CAWSVGVNQPQHF. The V gene is TRBV30, the J gene TRBJ1-5; D is possibly TRBD1 (5 bases). This CDR3 spans 13 amino acids. CDR1 and CDR2 (germline): GTSNPN, SVGIG (reference sequence). The V gene lost 0 bases and the J gene lost 3 bases, with 6 bases spanning the gap.

Comments on this clone: Different DNA sequences within this sample yield the same CDR3. The chain has TRBV6-5 and TRBJ1-1; 7 positions agree with TRBD1. V was clipped by 6 bases and J by 5 bases; unmatched bases: 12. Germline V lookup: CDR1 MNHEY, CDR2 SVGAGI. CDR3 size: 15 residues. In nucleotides, the CDR3 is TGTGCCAGCAGAGGGGACAGCCCGAGCAATACTGAAGCTTTCTTT. It is translated as CASRGDSPSNTEAFF.

V and J are TRBV4-3 and TRBJ1-4; TRBD1 matches at 8 bases. The V gene's germline CDR1 is LGHNA and CDR2 YSLEER. J lost 0 bases, V lost 1 base, and 13 bases had no gene match. The CDR3 sequence is 20 residues long. The CDR3 sequence: CASSQVIRGRSVATNEKLFF. The CDR3 DNA reads as TGCGCCAGCAGCCAAGTGATCAGGGGGCGTTCTGTCGCAACTAATGAAAAACTGTTTTTT.

The chain combines TRBV5-8 with TRBJ2-5; 7 bases line up with TRBD2. This CDR3 region has 14 residues. Germline CDR1 reads SGHTS; CDR2 reads YDEGEE. The V segment lost 6 bases and the J segment 5 bases; nucleotides outside the gene matches: 10. The CDR3 coding sequence is TGTGCCAGCAACCCGGGAGGTAGAGGGGAGACCCAGTACTTC. Protein product: CASNPGGRGETQYF.

This clone was detected only once. The rearrangement uses TRBV2 and TRBJ2-7; a weak D match, TRBD2 (6 bases). Looked up from germline, CDR1 is SNHLY and CDR2 is FYNNEI. The germline V and J ends were trimmed by 6 bases and 5 bases, with 17 bases remaining between them. The CDR3 loop spans 14 amino acids. The CDR3 DNA follows: TGTGCCAGCAGCGTCGGAAGGGAGGCTCACGAGCAGTACTTC. It encodes CASSVGREAHEQYF.

The chain carries TRBV11-3 and TRBJ2-3, with 7 bases fitting TRBD2. The CDR3 covers 16 residues. Germline V gene sequence: CDR1 SGHNT, CDR2 YENEEA. V lost 5 bases to trimming and J lost 4 bases; unmatched junction nucleotides: 12. CDR3: CASSPGAGARADTQYF. CDR3 bases: TGTGCCAGCAGCCCCGGGGCGGGAGCGAGAGCAGATACGCAGTATTTT. Looking up the rest from reference TRBV11-3 and TRBJ2-3 gives the full variable domain: EAGVVQSPRYKIIEKKQPVAFWCNPISGHNTLYWYLQNLGQGPELLIRYENEEAVDDSQLPKDRFSAERLKGVDSTLKIQPAELGDSAVYLCASSPGAGARADTQYFGPGTRLTVL.

This chain uses TRBV20-1 with TRBJ2-7; the D gene is possibly TRBD2 (6 bases). The V gene's germline CDR1 is DFQATT and CDR2 SNEGSKA (reference sequence). This CDR3 comprises 11 residues. Trimming took 5 bases from V and 5 from J, leaving 10 bases between them. CDR3 DNA: TGCAGTGCTCCCCGCGGGAACGAGCAGTACTTC. Translated: CSAPRGNEQYF.

The chain has TRBV19 and TRBJ2-1, with TRBD2 identical over 12 bases. The V segment lost 0 bases and the J segment 7 bases; nucleotides outside the gene matches: 1. This CDR3 spans 15 amino acids. CDR1 and CDR2 (germline): LNHDA, SQIVND (reference sequence). The DNA for the CDR3 is TGTGCCAGTAGTATAGACGGGACTAGCGGGAATGAGCAGTTCTTC. The encoded protein is CASSIDGTSGNEQFF.